This T cell receptor beta chain was sequenced during a study of control samples from healthy donors and cancer patients. Profiling relied on immunoSEQ multiplex PCR, and the TCRdb table lists in-frame clones only, not all of them. The sample includes around 250,000 clones, roughly 82% of them seen just once. This clone was counted a single time. CDR3 size: 14 residues. V shed 2 bases and J shed 7 bases, with 12 bases lying between them. Looked up from germline, CDR1 is LGHDT and CDR2 is YNNKEL (reference sequence). The sequenced sample was PBMCs. This chain connects TRBV3-1 (or the pseudogene TRBV3-2) to TRBJ1-5; possibly TRBD1 for D (6 bases). The source is a woman aged 55-69 years with lung cancer. CDR3 protein: CASSQTGRDQPQHF. The DNA for the CDR3 is TGTGCCAGCAGCCAAACAGGGCGGGACCAGCCCCAGCATTTT.